These T cell receptor beta chains were read from a single sample in a study of cytomegalovirus exposure and HLA in healthy donors. Sequencing was performed with immunoSEQ multiplex PCR; in TCRdb, only in-frame clones are kept and a portion is missing. The table lists under 350,000 clones, 80% to 90% of them singletons. Sequencing was carried out using PBMCs. These receptors were collected from a woman under 30 in good health and CMV-seronegative. Each CDR3 is given with its conserved first and last residue. A row's size may be missing; if present it is once, few, many or a size class.

>TRBV30|NA|TRBJ2-3
CAWSLGLAGGRDTQYF
>TRBV19|NA|TRBJ1-5
CASSSGLDQPQHF
>TRBV5-8|NA|TRBJ1-6
CASSSGASSYNSPLHF
>TRBV15|NA|TRBJ2-4
CATSRDGGIAKNIQYF
>TRBV4-3|few|TRBJ1-2
CASSRNDRGNYGYTF
>TRBV30|NA|TRBJ2-7
CAWSAQSYEQYF
>TRBV29-1|NA|TRBJ2-1
CSVAGRFHNEQFF
>TRBV5-1|once|TRBJ2-2
CASSLTEKNTGELFF
>TRBV7-9|few|TRBJ2-5
CASSLGQARKETQYF
>TRBV7-8|NA|TRBJ1-1
CASSYQQGLNTEAFF
>TRBV5-6|NA|TRBJ1-1
CASSPSVDTEAFF
>TRBV19|NA|TRBJ1-2
CASSIDLGNYGYTF
>TRBV6-5|NA|TRBJ2-5
CASSYSSGVQETQYF
>TRBV30|NA|TRBJ1-5
CAWSGQGGNQPQHF
>TRBV11-2|NA|TRBJ1-2
CASSSINRGNYGYTF
>TRBV5-1|NA|TRBJ2-3
CASSIDPGSSTDTQYF
>TRBV6-5|once|TRBJ1-1
CASTGMDSPNTEAFF
>TRBV28|NA|TRBJ1-1
CASSLLGAPEAFF
>TRBV7-2|NA|TRBJ1-1
CASSPGQAGNTEAFF
>TRBV9|NA|TRBJ2-7
CASSGSRDTNSYEQYF
>TRBV2|NA|TRBJ1-4
CASSAQGTNEKLFF
>TRBV6-6|NA|TRBJ1-1
CASSYSKGELGTEAFF
>TRBV21-1|NA|TRBJ2-7
CASSKGLGVVHSYEQYF
>TRBV7-6|NA|TRBJ1-1
CASSFEAGANTEAFF
>TRBV6-4|NA|TRBJ2-3
CASSEQRGLSDTQYF
>TRBV7-2|few|TRBJ1-4
CASSLAGQEFEKLFF
>TRBV11-2|NA|TRBJ1-1
CASSSRRGGWTEAFF
>TRBV5-1|NA|TRBJ2-2
CASSLQGTGELFF
>TRBV18|NA|TRBJ2-7
CASSLAGAYEQYF
>TRBV2|once|TRBJ2-5
CASVWGGETQYF
>TRBV30|NA|TRBJ2-7
CAWSAGGTFDEQYF
>TRBV5-1|few|TRBJ1-2
CASSLWTGGNGYTF
>TRBV2|NA|TRBJ2-3
CASSPGTGSTDTQYF
>TRBV29-1|NA|TRBJ2-3
CSVVGASGADTQYF
>TRBV11-2|once|TRBJ2-7
CASRLAGGPYEQYF
>TRBV6-5|NA|TRBJ2-7
CASRWSGTGSYEQYF
>TRBV5-4|few|TRBJ2-5
CASSLVGDRGQETQYF
>TRBV5-1|NA|TRBJ2-5
CASSLLGTGQETQYF
>TRBV19|NA|TRBJ2-3
CASSISSGRDTQYF
>TRBV10-2|NA|TRBJ2-1
CASSEDRDNEQFF
>TRBV28|few|TRBJ1-1
CASSLWGDLNTEAFF
>TRBV19|NA|TRBJ1-2
CASREGQNYGYTF